The present T cell receptor beta chain was sequenced within a study of T cell responses to AZD1222 COVID-19 vaccine. General observations from the study: Seropositivity was recorded at baseline in only 6 or 7 AZD1222 recipients. After two AZD1222 doses, spike-specific TCR breadth and depth rose versus day 0. Repertoire samples came only from after the peak T cell response. Of spike-specific TCRs, nearly half reportedly target regions left unmutated in variants.

The CDR3 extends over 15 amino acids. V lost 4 bases and J 1 base, leaving 11 bases between the germline ends. Germline CDR1 MNHEY, CDR2 SMNVEV (reference sequence). Using immunoSEQ multiplex PCR, the repertoire was profiled, and TCRdb retains in-frame clones only, with some absent. Here the sample spans about 94,000 clones, more than 75% being singletons. A note on this clone: Its antigen is currently unknown.

The chain recombines TRBV27 with TRBJ1-5, with D unresolved. The sequences come from peripheral blood, collected 28 days after the second AZD1222 dose. The receptor comes from an adult who received the AZD1222 COVID-19 vaccine. The CDR3 here is CASSSFPPSNQPQHF. CDR3 bases: TGTGCCAGCAGTTCATTTCCCCCAAGCAATCAGCCCCAGCATTTT.